The next 21 T cell receptor beta chains were all read from a single sample in a study of cytomegalovirus exposure and HLA in healthy donors (dated by TCRdb to 2016 to 2017). The protocol used for the library was the immunoSEQ multiplex PCR assay. For the multiplex PCR, a mixture combining 60 forward primers for TCR Vbeta segments and 13 reverse primers for TCR Jbeta segments was used. This immuneACCESS table, as held by TCRdb, lists in-frame sequences with V and J called but not all clones. Of the missing ones, under half trace to an unresolved V gene in checked studies; the others have no known cause. Here the sample has fewer than 110,000 clones; around 69% occur a single time. The top ten clones comprise approximately 2.2% of the sample. The sequencing input was PBMCs. These receptors were taken from a man between 18 and 29 years old in good health and CMV-seronegative.

The chain joins TRBV19 to TRBJ2-1; weak D call: TRBD1 (6 bases). The CDR3 length is 11 residues. CDR1 and CDR2 (germline): LNHDA, SQIVND (reference sequence). Trimming shortened V by 6 bases and J by 8 bases, and 8 bases separated the two germline ends. CDR3 amino acids: CASSQGYEQFF. CDR3 coding DNA: TGTGCCAGTAGCCAGGGGTATGAGCAGTTCTTC.

The chain links TRBV5-4 to TRBJ2-2, with D perhaps TRBD2 (5 bases). Trimming left V 4 bases short and J 7 bases short, with 11 bases between. The CDR3 covers 13 residues. CDR1 is SGHNT, CDR2 YYREEE, per germline (reference sequence). The CDR3 sequence is CASSQGRDGELFF. The CDR3 DNA sequence: TGTGCCAGCAGCCAAGGACGGGACGGGGAGCTGTTTTTT.

The chain couples TRBV9 to TRBJ2-7; 10 positions match TRBD1. Unmatched junction bases numbered 7, after V lost 4 bases and J lost 3 bases. Germline V gives CDR1 SGDLS, CDR2 YYNGEE. The CDR3 runs to 15 residues. The CDR3 DNA reads as TGTGCCAGCAGCCCAAGGACAGGGGGTTTCTACGAGCAGTACTTC. Encoded protein: CASSPRTGGFYEQYF.

The chain has TRBV27 and TRBJ1-1; D possibly corresponds to TRBD1 (6 bases). The CDR3 is 17 residues long. Germline CDR1 and CDR2: MNHEY and SMNVEV (reference sequence). Trimming took 0 bases from V and 1 from J, leaving 15 bases between them. CDR3 residues: CASSLSGGRVWNTEAFF. The DNA for the CDR3 is TGTGCCAGCAGTTTATCGGGGGGGCGAGTATGGAACACTGAAGCTTTCTTT.

This chain joins TRBV4-2 and TRBJ2-5; TRBD1 is a possible D gene (6 bases). Germline loops: CDR1 LGHNA, CDR2 YNFKEQ. This CDR3 comprises 17 residues. The V gene lost 3 bases and the J gene lost 5 bases, with 22 bases spanning the gap. The CDR3 DNA follows: TGTGCCAGCAGCCACCCCACTAGACAGGTGGAGGTTGAGACCCAGTACTTC. Residues: CASSHPTRQVEVETQYF.

The rearrangement uses TRBV28 and TRBJ2-7; 9 positions match TRBD1. CDR3 length: 14 residues. In germline, CDR1 is MDHEN, CDR2 SYDVKM. After removal of 5 bases from V and 4 bases from J, the junction contained 6 bases not matched to a gene. CDR3 amino acids: CASSPRDRDYEQYF. The DNA of the CDR3 is TGTGCCAGCAGTCCCCGGGACAGGGATTACGAGCAGTACTTC. Drawing the rest from reference TRBV28 and TRBJ2-7, the complete variable domain is DVKVTQSSRYLVKRTGEKVFLECVQDMDHENMFWYRQDPGLGLRLIYFSYDVKMKEKGDIPEGYSVSREKKERFSLILESASTNQTSMYLCASSPRDRDYEQYFGPGTRLTVT.

This clone was counted a few times. The gene calls are TRBV19 and TRBJ2-2; tentatively, D is TRBD1 (5 bases). Trimming took off 6 bases at V and 4 bases at J, with 18 bases between the two ends. Germline V gene data show CDR1 as LNHDA and CDR2 as SQIVND (reference sequence). The CDR3 length is 16 residues. CDR3 sequence (DNA): TGTGCCAGTAGCCACATCAGGGTAATTGGCACCGGGGAGCTGTTTTTT. Translated, it gives CASSHIRVIGTGELFF.

The V gene is TRBV11-1, the J gene TRBJ2-7, with no clear D. Germline V CDR1 and CDR2: SGHAT, FQDESV (reference sequence). V lost 5 bases to trimming and J lost 2 bases, with 13 bases between them. The CDR3 has 14 amino acids. This chain's CDR3 is CASSPEVWPYEQYF. The CDR3 DNA reads TGTGCCAGCAGCCCCGAGGTCTGGCCCTACGAGCAGTACTTC.

The chain uses TRBV18 and TRBJ2-3; 7 bases are shared with TRBD1. This CDR3 is built from 14 residues. The V gene's germline CDR1 is KGHSH and CDR2 LQKENI. The V gene end was trimmed by 4 bases and the J gene end by 6 bases; junction bases not matched to a gene: 7. The DNA of the CDR3 is TGTGCCAGCTCACTCAGGACAGGAGAGGATACGCAGTATTTT. It is translated as CASSLRTGEDTQYF.

The chain joins TRBV5-1 to TRBJ2-3, with 9 bases that match TRBD1. Trimming cost V 5 bases and J 2 bases; bases outside gene matches: 12. There are 17 residues in the CDR3. The germline V gene has CDR1 SGHRS and CDR2 YFSETQ. In DNA, the CDR3 is TGCGCCAGCAGTCTGAGCGGGACAGGGACTTTCACAGATACGCAGTATTTT. Protein product: CASSLSGTGTFTDTQYF.

Only one count was recorded for this clone. The chain carries TRBV7-8 and TRBJ2-3; D ambiguous. Deletions cut 7 bases from V and 0 bases from J, with 20 bases between. CDR1 and CDR2 from the germline V gene are SGHVS and FQNEAQ. The CDR3 is 17 residues long. CDR3 sequence (DNA): TGTGCCAGCAACACGAGAAGACTCCCTGCTAGCACAGATACGCAGTATTTT. This gives the protein CASNTRRLPASTDTQYF.

With regard to this clone: The junction shows a germline mismatch at one end, possibly a read error. This chain joins TRBV7-7 and TRBJ2-5, with 9 bases identical to TRBD2. This CDR3 spans 17 amino acids. Germline lookup yields CDR1 SSHAT and CDR2 FNYEAQ (reference sequence). CDR3 DNA sequence: TGTGCTAGCAGCTCATCCCCGGCGGGGGGGGCCTCAAAGACCCAGTACTTC. Amino acid sequence: CASSSSPAGGASKTQYF.

This rearrangement joins TRBV7-3 to TRBJ2-3, with 11 bases identical to TRBD2. The CDR3 consists of 18 residues. Per the germline V gene, CDR1 is SGHTA and CDR2 is FQGTGA. J was trimmed by 2 bases and V by 6 bases; bases with no gene match: 13. Written as DNA, the CDR3 is TGTGCCAGCAGTTACGCCGGGACTAGCGGTGCAATCACAGATACGCAGTATTTT. Translation gives CASSYAGTSGAITDTQYF.

The CDR3: CASRDRGFVNTIYF. As DNA, the CDR3 is TGTGCCAGCAGGGACAGGGGGTTTGTAAACACCATATATTTT. The chain carries TRBV6-6 and TRBJ1-3; TRBD1 agrees at 10 bases. The CDR3 loop spans 14 amino acids. J gave up 6 bases and V 6 bases, and 5 bases lay outside the gene matches. Germline-derived CDR1 and CDR2 are MNHNY and SVGAGI (reference sequence).

In nucleotides, the CDR3 is TGTGCCAGCAGCACGACCTCGACAGGGGGAGGCTACACCTTC. Translating gives CASSTTSTGGGYTF. The genes are TRBV6-5 and TRBJ1-2; 9 bases are shared with TRBD1. J lost 8 bases, V lost 6 bases, and 10 bases had no gene match. The germline V gene has CDR1 MNHEY and CDR2 SVGAGI. The CDR3 has 14 residues.

DNA of the CDR3: TGTGCCAGCATGGGGGGGCGAGGGACCTATGGCTACACCTTC. As protein: CASMGGRGTYGYTF. The gene calls are TRBV28 and TRBJ1-2; TRBD1 is a possible D gene (6 bases). Germline-derived CDR1 and CDR2 are MDHEN and SYDVKM. The V and J ends lost 7 bases and 4 bases respectively, with 16 bases between them. This CDR3 has 14 residues.

The CDR3 DNA reads as TGTGCCACCAGCAGAAACCCGGGACAGGGGGGCTACGAGCAGTACTTC. Amino acids: CATSRNPGQGGYEQYF. This chain links TRBV15 with TRBJ2-7; 11 bases map to TRBD1. The CDR3 has 16 amino acids. Trimming cost V 2 bases and J 3 bases; bases outside gene matches: 6. The germline V gene encodes CDR1 LNHNV and CDR2 YYDKDF (reference sequence).

The CDR3 sequence: CASSITQGNSPLHF. The CDR3 nucleotides are TGTGCCAGCAGCATAACACAGGGGAATTCACCCCTCCACTTT. The chain links TRBV2 to TRBJ1-6, with 7 bases matching TRBD1. This CDR3 is built from 14 residues. Germline CDR1 is SNHLY and CDR2 is FYNNEI. V lost 6 bases, J lost 7 bases, and 6 bases stayed unmatched.

This clone was recorded a few times. The chain couples TRBV5-4 to TRBJ2-1, with unresolved D. The V and J ends lost 4 bases and 5 bases respectively, with 4 bases between them. This CDR3 spans 11 amino acids. CDR1 and CDR2 (germline): SGHNT, YYREEE (reference sequence). In nucleotides, the CDR3 is TGTGCCAGCAGCGGAGACAATGAGCAGTTCTTC. Encoded protein: CASSGDNEQFF.

This clone was seen a single time. The V call is TRBV6-5, the J call TRBJ2-4; no definite D call. This CDR3 comprises 13 residues. V was pared by 5 bases and J by 6 bases, with 11 bases between. CDR1 is MNHEY, CDR2 SVGAGI, per germline. In nucleotides, the CDR3 is TGTGCCAGCAGTCGATCCCCTAGAAACATTCAGTACTTC. This codes for CASSRSPRNIQYF.

The chain is built from TRBV6-5 and TRBJ1-5, with D possibly TRBD1 on 5 matching bases. Per the germline V gene, CDR1 is MNHEY and CDR2 is SVGAGI. The CDR3 loop spans 14 amino acids. Between the trimmed V and J ends, which lost 6 bases and 7 bases, there was a span of 16 bases. The CDR3 DNA reads as TGTGCCAGCAGCCCACAGGTGGGTAAGCAGCCCCAGCATTTT. Protein product: CASSPQVGKQPQHF.